This T cell receptor (beta chain) was captured by sequencing in a study of shared clonotypes between healthy human individuals (dated by TCRdb to the early 2020s). Study-level background: A couple of women and a few men aged 18 to 49 years were included in the cohort. Leukapheresis yielded between about 0.9 and 8.9 billion PBMCs per donor. For each donor, three plates each were used for CD4 naive and CD4 memory, two plates were used for CD8 naive, and one plate was used for CD8 memory. The study deeply sequenced blood TCR repertoires of about 5 healthy adults to estimate repertoire size and the extent of clonotype sharing between individuals. Libraries were prepared and TCR repertoires were sequenced by different laboratories using diverse techniques, in order to increase sequencing depth and limit assay-specific biases. Study-level results and caveats: Based on pairwise subsampling, the degree of clonotype sharing among donors was expected to be affected by sequencing depth. Because the study included only a small number of donors, the genetic and exposure-history diversity represented was limited. Incomplete sequencing was indicated by rarefaction of sorted-subset datasets, despite the large sequencing depth. Only blood was sampled, and tissue TCR repertoires likely differ from those in blood. Sharing across several donors was observed for roughly 5% of naive CD4, under 4% of naive CD8, about 2.5% of memory CD4, and over 0.3% of memory CD8 clonotypes. Estimated clonotype richness was generally larger for naive than for memory subsets. Clonotypes shared by all four sorted-subset donors showed higher generation probabilities than non-shared clonotypes.

The germline V gene provides CDR1 LGHNA and CDR2 YSLEER. V is cut by 9 bases and J by 3 bases, and the space between the germline ends is 13 bases. The CDR3, from cysteine to phenylalanine, totals 13 residues. Of all the DNA, just the CDR3 is kept, 39 bases in frame from base 1. The donors were healthy, HIV-negative adults who had no recently reported acute infections or vaccinations. Every donor was a Caucasian adult living in Nashville, Tennessee, USA. CD4+ T cells were enriched by magnetic negative selection; naive cells were then positively selected on CD45RA, and the negative fraction formed the memory subset. After blood collection by leukapheresis, PBMCs were isolated using Ficoll-Histopaque density gradient centrifugation and then cryopreserved in the vapor phase of liquid nitrogen. Analytical flow cytometry was used to check the purity and quantity of every magnetically sorted T cell population. Each sorted fraction had its genomic DNA isolated and then quantified by UV absorbance on a Nanodrop 2000c.

Remarks on this clone: There is no known antigen for this receptor. No base-level quality is on record; no much larger clone is a single base apart.

Using the deep immunoSEQ assay, TCR CDR3 regions were amplified from genomic DNA by multiplex PCR. Extracted genomic DNA from each cell subset was spread evenly across all wells of several immunoSEQ 96-well plates, with each plate serving as a replicate. For sorted subsets, 150 to 250 ng genomic DNA, equal to 25,000 to 35,000 T cell genomes, was loaded into each replicate PCR. Purified libraries were measured with a Qubit 3.0 fluorometer, size-checked on a Bioanalyzer 2100, and measured again with the KAPA Library Quantification kit. Every immunoSEQ 96-well plate was sequenced on a dedicated single-read 150-cycle Illumina NextSeq 550 flow cell. The paper's data handling went like this. The immunoSEQ output contained only junctional sequences without quality scores, so filtering could not match that applied to full-length reads. To assign V/J genes and CDR3, sequences were annotated against IMGT germline references using PyIR, a Python wrapper for IgBLAST v1.9. Reads with weak V/J assignments (E-value above 1e-6), missing CDR3, stop codons, out-of-frame junctions, or ambiguous translated residues were removed. A V3J clonotype was defined by an identical inferred V gene, J gene, and CDR3 amino acid sequence. Percentage overlap between repertoires was computed as shared unique clonotypes divided by the size of the smaller repertoire. RTK rarefaction, the Chao1 estimator, and Recon v2.1 estimates of unobserved clonotypes were used to assess repertoire richness. For all TCRbeta clonotypes obtained by the gDNA method from several donors, generation probabilities were computed with OLGA. The immuneACCESS repertoire file appears here via TCRdb, limited to in-frame rearrangements. These files lack a portion of the clones; in checked studies, under half of the deficit traces to unresolved V genes, and the cause of the others is not known. V and J calls and clone size are as listed in that table; D and trimming were resolved from the DNA. This sample comprises about 1.5 million clones, 96% of them detected only once. The ten largest clones take up roughly 1.2% of the sample.

This sequence was found in a man aged 30 to 39 in good health. The specimen was naive CD4+ T cells sorted from blood. The meaning of the sample's cell subset or site label: CD45RA+ positively selected. The chain is encoded by TRBV4-3 joined to TRBJ2-3; the D gene is unclear. The sequenced DNA is TGCGCCAGTAGGGCCCCTGGGACAGATACGCAGTATTTT. This encodes CASRAPGTDTQYF.